These 18 T cell receptor beta chains share one sample of origin, sequenced in a study of blood T cell repertoires in COVID-19. Data came from immunoSEQ multiplex PCR; TCRdb stores just in-frame clones and leaves some out. The sample gives 250,000 or so clones, approximately 88% of which show up once; roughly 3% is in the top ten. Material for sequencing was PBMCs or T cells enriched from blood (not recorded which). The receptors derive from a middle-aged woman who had been exposed to COVID-19.

The rearrangement uses TRBV7-8 and TRBJ2-7; the D gene is possibly TRBD1 (6 bases). This CDR3 is built from 15 residues. V was shortened by 5 bases and J by 5 bases, with 19 bases between the two germline ends. In germline, CDR1 is SGHVS, CDR2 FQNEAQ. The CDR3 DNA reads TGTGCCAGCAGCCCAGAGGTAGCAGGGGCCAACGAGCAGTACGTC. Protein sequence: CASSPEVAGANEQYV.

The V gene is TRBV12-1, the J gene TRBJ1-2. TRBV12-1 is marked as a pseudogene. This CDR3 has 14 amino acids. CDR3 region: CASSLLVRVYGYTF. CDR3 coding DNA: TGTGCCAGCAGCCTCCTTGTACGGGTATATGGCTACACCTTC.

J is TRBJ1-2 and V is TRBV3-1 (or the pseudogene TRBV3-2); 9 bases are a match to TRBD1. The CDR3 totals 19 residues. Germline V gene sequence: CDR1 LGHDT, CDR2 YNNKEL (reference sequence). The junction had 23 bases not matched to a gene; V was cut back by 4 bases and J by 8 bases. The CDR3: CASSRKKVPGYRGQRGYTF. In DNA form, the CDR3 reads TGTGCCAGCAGCCGCAAAAAGGTACCAGGTTACAGGGGGCAGAGGGGCTACACCTTC.

This chain connects TRBV24-1 to TRBJ2-1; no clear D. The germline V gene encodes CDR1 KGHDR and CDR2 SFDVKD. With 4 bases removed from V and 6 bases from J, the gap between germline ends came to 6 bases. The CDR3 has 12 amino acids. The CDR3 nucleotides are TGTGCCACCAGTGAGGCTAGCAATGAGCAGTTCTTC. Its translation: CATSEASNEQFF.

This chain links TRBV28 with TRBJ1-5, with unresolved D. Germline V gene lookup returns CDR1 MDHEN and CDR2 SYDVKM. Trimming removed 6 bases from V and 6 bases from J, with 15 bases in between. This CDR3 is built from 14 residues. CDR3 in amino acids: CASRTPQRGQPQHF. Here the CDR3 DNA reads TGTGCCAGCAGGACACCCCAACGGGGTCAGCCCCAGCATTTT.

This clone was seen only once. The gene calls are TRBV5-4 and TRBJ2-3; perhaps TRBD2 as D (6 bases). CDR1 is SGHNT, CDR2 YYREEE, per germline (reference sequence). The CDR3 spans 13 residues. Deletions cut 4 bases from V and 6 bases from J, with 12 bases between. CDR3 sequence (DNA): TGTGCCAGCAGCCGCGAGGGGAGGGATACGCAGTATTTT. Protein: CASSREGRDTQYF.

The rearrangement links TRBV30 to TRBJ1-6; TRBD1 might be the D (6 bases). From germline, CDR1 is GTSNPN and CDR2 SVGIG (reference sequence). With 7 bases removed from V and 5 bases from J, the gap between germline ends came to 12 bases. The CDR3 totals 13 residues. The CDR3 region has the DNA TGTGCCTCACCGGGACACAATAATTCACCCCTCCACTTT. This gives the protein CASPGHNNSPLHF.

This chain links TRBV27 with TRBJ2-1; D is uncertain. Germline CDR1 is MNHEY and CDR2 is SMNVEV (reference sequence). Deletions cut 5 bases from V and 7 bases from J, with 9 bases between. The CDR3 is 12 amino acids. CDR3 DNA: TGTGCCAGCAGTCAGATCGGGAATGAGCAGTTCTTC. This encodes CASSQIGNEQFF.

In its sample, this clone was seen a few times. This chain uses TRBV4-1 with TRBJ2-3; 12 bases agree with TRBD2. The CDR3 totals 18 residues. Germline V gene sequence: CDR1 MGHRA, CDR2 YSYEKL. Trimming cost V 0 bases and J 6 bases; bases outside gene matches: 10. CDR3 loop: CASSQEKGRLAGVDTQYF. The CDR3 bases are TGCGCCAGCAGCCAAGAAAAAGGACGACTAGCGGGGGTTGATACGCAGTATTTT.

The chain has TRBV7-8 and TRBJ1-2; no definite D call. CDR3 size: 14 residues. The germline gives CDR1 SGHVS, CDR2 FQNEAQ. The V and J ends lost 1 base and 6 bases respectively, with 12 bases between them. CDR3 sequence: CASSLVGLVHGYTF. The DNA for the CDR3 is TGTGCCAGCAGCTTAGTCGGTTTGGTCCATGGCTACACCTTC.

This chain links TRBV19 with TRBJ2-5; D may be TRBD1 (6 bases). The CDR3 runs 15 residues. Germline CDR1 and CDR2: LNHDA and SQIVND (reference sequence). With 5 bases removed from V and 2 bases from J, the gap between germline ends came to 15 bases. CDR3 loop: CASSDKYRVQETQYF. CDR3 DNA: TGTGCCAGTAGTGACAAGTACAGGGTTCAAGAGACCCAGTACTTC.

This clone was recorded once. The CDR3 region is CASSPGGGGSYNSPLHF. CDR3 nucleotide sequence: TGTGCCAGCAGCCCAGGCGGAGGAGGGTCCTATAATTCACCCCTCCACTTT. The chain joins TRBV11-2 to TRBJ1-6; D unresolved. Germline assignment: CDR1 SGHAT and CDR2 FQNNGV. Trimming removed 5 bases at V and 1 base at J, with 15 bases between. The CDR3 totals 17 residues.

CDR3 bases: TGTGCCAGCAGACTAGGAGGGGCGTATGGCTACACCTTC. It encodes CASRLGGAYGYTF. V and J are TRBV27 and TRBJ1-2, with a possible D match to TRBD1 (5 bases). The CDR3 has 13 residues. Germline assignment: CDR1 MNHEY and CDR2 SMNVEV (reference sequence). Trimming removed 6 bases from V and 5 bases from J, with 13 bases in between.

V and J are TRBV14 and TRBJ1-2; D is unresolved. This CDR3 is built from 13 residues. Germline assignment: CDR1 SGHDN and CDR2 FVKESK. V lost 3 bases and J lost 1, with 6 bases in between. CDR3 residues: CASSQLVNYGYTF. The CDR3, as DNA: TGTGCCAGCAGCCAGCTAGTTAACTATGGCTACACCTTC.

This clone is a singleton in its sample. The gene calls are TRBV24-1 and TRBJ2-1; D call uncertain. V was pared by 3 bases and J by 0 bases, with 8 bases between. The V gene's germline CDR1 is KGHDR and CDR2 SFDVKD. This CDR3 comprises 15 residues. CDR3 loop: CATSDAVGSYNEQFF. In DNA, the CDR3 is TGTGCCACCAGTGATGCTGTCGGCTCCTACAATGAGCAGTTCTTC.

V gene TRBV11-2 combines with J gene TRBJ2-5, with D tentatively TRBD1 (6 bases). The CDR3 is 15 amino acids. V was shortened by 5 bases and J by 5 bases, with 18 bases between the two germline ends. Germline loops: CDR1 SGHAT, CDR2 FQNNGV. CDR3 protein: CASSRTHGTKETQYF. The CDR3 coding sequence is TGTGCCAGCAGCCGCACTCACGGGACAAAGGAGACCCAGTACTTC.

The chain employs TRBV6-2 or TRBV6-3 and TRBJ1-2, with TRBD1 identical over 8 bases. The CDR3 runs 15 residues. J gave up 2 bases and V 2 bases, and 4 bases lay outside the gene matches. Per germline, CDR1 MNHEY and CDR2 SVGEGT. CDR3 coding DNA: TGTGCCAGCAGTTACCTTGGGACAGGCAACTATGGCTACACCTTC. Amino acids: CASSYLGTGNYGYTF.

The rearrangement uses TRBV11-3 and TRBJ1-2; D unclear. Germline CDR1 SGHNT, CDR2 YENEEA. Trimming took off 2 bases at V and 3 bases at J, with 13 bases between the two ends. The CDR3 runs to 15 residues. The CDR3 DNA reads TGTGCCAGCAGCTTACTTTCGGGATTAGACTATGGCTACACCTTC. It is translated as CASSLLSGLDYGYTF. The variable domain in full, completed from reference TRBV11-3 and TRBJ1-2, reads EAGVVQSPRYKIIEKKQPVAFWCNPISGHNTLYWYLQNLGQGPELLIRYENEEAVDDSQLPKDRFSAERLKGVDSTLKIQPAELGDSAVYLCASSLLSGLDYGYTFGSGTRLTVV.